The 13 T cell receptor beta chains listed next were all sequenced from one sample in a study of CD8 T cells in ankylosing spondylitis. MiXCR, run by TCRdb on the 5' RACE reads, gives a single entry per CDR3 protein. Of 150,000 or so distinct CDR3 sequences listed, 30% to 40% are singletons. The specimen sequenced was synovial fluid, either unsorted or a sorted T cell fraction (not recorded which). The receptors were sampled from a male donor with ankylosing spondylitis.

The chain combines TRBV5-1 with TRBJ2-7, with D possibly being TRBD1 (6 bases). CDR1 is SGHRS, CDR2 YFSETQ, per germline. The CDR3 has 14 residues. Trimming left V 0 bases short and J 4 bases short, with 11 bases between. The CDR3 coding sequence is TGCGCCAGCAGCTTGGCTTCCAGGGGATACGAGCAGTACTTC. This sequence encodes CASSLASRGYEQYF.

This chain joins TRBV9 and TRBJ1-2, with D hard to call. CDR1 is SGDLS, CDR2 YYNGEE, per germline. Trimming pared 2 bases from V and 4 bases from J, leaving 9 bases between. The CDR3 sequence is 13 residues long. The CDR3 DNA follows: TGTGCCAGCAGCGTGTCCTCCAGCTATGGCTACACCTTC. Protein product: CASSVSSSYGYTF.

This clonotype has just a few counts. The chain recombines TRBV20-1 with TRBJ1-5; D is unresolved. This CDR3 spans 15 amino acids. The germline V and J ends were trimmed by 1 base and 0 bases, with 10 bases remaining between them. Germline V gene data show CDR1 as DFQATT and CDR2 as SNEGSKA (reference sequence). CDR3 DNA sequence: TGCAGTGCTAGAGGGCTAGGGAATAGCAATCAGCCCCAGCATTTT. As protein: CSARGLGNSNQPQHF.

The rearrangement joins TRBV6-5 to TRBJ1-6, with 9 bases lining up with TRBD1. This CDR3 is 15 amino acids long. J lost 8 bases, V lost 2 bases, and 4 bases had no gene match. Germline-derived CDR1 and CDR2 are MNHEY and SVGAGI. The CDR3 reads CASSYNRGPDSPLHF. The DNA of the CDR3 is TGTGCCAGCAGTTACAACAGGGGGCCCGATTCACCCCTCCACTTT.

This chain's CDR3 is CASSLDGGNTEAFF. In nucleotides, the CDR3 is TGCGCCAGCAGCTTGGACGGGGGGAACACTGAAGCTTTCTTT. This rearrangement joins TRBV5-1 to TRBJ1-1; TRBD1 might be the D (5 bases). The CDR3 consists of 14 residues. Trimming took 0 bases from V and 1 from J, leaving 7 bases between them. Germline CDR1 SGHRS, CDR2 YFSETQ.

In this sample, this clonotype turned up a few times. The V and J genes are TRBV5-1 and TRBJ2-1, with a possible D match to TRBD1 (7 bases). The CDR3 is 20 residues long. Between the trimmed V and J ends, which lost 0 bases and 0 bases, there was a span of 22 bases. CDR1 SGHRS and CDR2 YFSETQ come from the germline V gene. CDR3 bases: TGCGCCAGCAGCTTGGTTACAGGGGACTCACCCAAGAGCTCCTACAATGAGCAGTTCTTC. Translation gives CASSLVTGDSPKSSYNEQFF. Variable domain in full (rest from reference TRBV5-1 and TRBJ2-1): KAGVTQTPRYLIKTRGQQVTLSCSPISGHRSVSWYQQTPGQGLQFLFEYFSETQRNKGNFPGRFSGRQFSNSRSEMNVSTLELGDSALYLCASSLVTGDSPKSSYNEQFFGPGTRLTVL.

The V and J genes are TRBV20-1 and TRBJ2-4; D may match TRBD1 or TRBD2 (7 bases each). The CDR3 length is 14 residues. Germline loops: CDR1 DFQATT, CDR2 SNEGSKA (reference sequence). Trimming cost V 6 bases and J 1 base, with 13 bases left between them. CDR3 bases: TGCAGTGCCAGGGGGGGGACGGCCAAAAACATTCAGTACTTC. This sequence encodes CSARGGTAKNIQYF.

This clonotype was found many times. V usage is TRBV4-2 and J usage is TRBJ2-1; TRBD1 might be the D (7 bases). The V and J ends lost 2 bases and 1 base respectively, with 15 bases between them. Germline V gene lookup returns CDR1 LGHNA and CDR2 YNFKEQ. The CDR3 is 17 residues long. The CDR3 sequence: CASSQNPQGGSYNEQFF. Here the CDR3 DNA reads TGTGCCAGCAGCCAAAATCCCCAGGGGGGATCCTACAATGAGCAGTTCTTC.

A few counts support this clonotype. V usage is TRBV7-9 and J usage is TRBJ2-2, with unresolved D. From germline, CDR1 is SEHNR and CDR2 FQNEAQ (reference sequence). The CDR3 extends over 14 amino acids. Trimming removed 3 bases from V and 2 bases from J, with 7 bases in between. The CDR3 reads CASSLVLNTGELFF. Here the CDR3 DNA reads TGTGCCAGCAGCTTGGTTCTAAACACCGGGGAGCTGTTTTTT.

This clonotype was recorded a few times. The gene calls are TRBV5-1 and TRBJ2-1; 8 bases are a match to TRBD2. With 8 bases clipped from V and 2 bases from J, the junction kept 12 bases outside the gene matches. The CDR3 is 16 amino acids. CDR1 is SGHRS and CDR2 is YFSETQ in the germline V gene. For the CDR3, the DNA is TGCGCCAGTAACCCCGGGGGGGCCCGAACCTACAATGAGCAGTTCTTC. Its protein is CASNPGGARTYNEQFF.

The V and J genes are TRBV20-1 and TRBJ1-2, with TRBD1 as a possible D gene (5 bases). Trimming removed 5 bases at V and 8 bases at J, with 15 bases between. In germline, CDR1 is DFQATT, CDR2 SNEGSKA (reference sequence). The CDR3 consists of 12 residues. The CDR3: CSARQGGEGYTF. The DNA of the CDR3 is TGCAGTGCTCGTCAGGGTGGGGAAGGCTACACCTTC.

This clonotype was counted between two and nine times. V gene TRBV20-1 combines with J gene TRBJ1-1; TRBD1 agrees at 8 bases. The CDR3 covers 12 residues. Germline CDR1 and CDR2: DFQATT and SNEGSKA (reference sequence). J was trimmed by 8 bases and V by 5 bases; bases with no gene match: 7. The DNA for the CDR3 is TGCAGTGCTCGCCGGACAGGGAGGGAAGCTTTCTTT. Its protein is CSARRTGREAFF.

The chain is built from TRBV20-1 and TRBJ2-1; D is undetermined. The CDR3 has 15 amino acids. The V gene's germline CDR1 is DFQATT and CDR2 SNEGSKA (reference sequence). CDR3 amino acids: CCFADPTSPYNEQFF. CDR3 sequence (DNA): TGCTGCTTCGCGGACCCCACCAGCCCCTACAATGAGCAGTTCTTC.